The 4 T cell receptor beta chains below were found in one sample sequenced in a study of blood T cell repertoires in COVID-19. The table came from immunoSEQ multiplex PCR; TCRdb's copy has only in-frame clones and leaves some out. The sample lists 200,000 to 250,000 clones, roughly 80% seen once, with less than 3.5% in the top ten. Sequenced material: peripheral blood. Receptor source: a woman aged 18-35 years with acute or convalescent COVID-19.

This clone was picked up a small number of times. The J gene is TRBJ2-7, the V gene TRBV7-2; 11 bases agree with TRBD2. The germline gives CDR1 SGHTA, CDR2 FQGNSA. This CDR3 spans 16 amino acids. Losses at the gene ends were 2 bases for V and 6 bases for J; bases not matched to a gene: 9. This chain's CDR3 is CASSLSSGRFYFEQYF. The CDR3 nucleotides read TGTGCCAGCAGCTTATCTAGCGGGAGGTTTTATTTCGAGCAGTACTTC.

V is TRBV28 and J is TRBJ2-7; 12 bases line up with TRBD1. The germline V gene encodes CDR1 MDHEN and CDR2 SYDVKM. With 7 bases clipped from V and 6 bases from J, the junction kept 10 bases outside the gene matches. The CDR3 is 15 amino acids. The CDR3: CASISAGTGGREQYF. The CDR3 DNA reads TGTGCCAGCATTTCGGCTGGGACAGGGGGCCGCGAGCAGTACTTC.

This chain connects TRBV19 to TRBJ1-4; TRBD1 matches 7 bases. This CDR3 is 15 amino acids long. J lost 5 bases, V lost 3 bases, and 6 bases had no gene match. Germline V CDR1 and CDR2: LNHDA, SQIVND (reference sequence). The CDR3 nucleotides read TGTGCCAGTAGTATCACCGGGACAGAAAATGAAAAACTGTTTTTT. As protein: CASSITGTENEKLFF.

The chain links TRBV6-2 or TRBV6-3 to TRBJ1-4; the D is unclear. Trimming took off 4 bases at V and 8 bases at J, with 11 bases between the two ends. Germline CDR1 and CDR2: MNHEY and SVGEGT. The CDR3 totals 13 residues. The CDR3 sequence is CASSSQVTEKLFF. CDR3 coding DNA: TGTGCCAGCAGTTCGCAGGTTACCGAAAAACTGTTTTTT.